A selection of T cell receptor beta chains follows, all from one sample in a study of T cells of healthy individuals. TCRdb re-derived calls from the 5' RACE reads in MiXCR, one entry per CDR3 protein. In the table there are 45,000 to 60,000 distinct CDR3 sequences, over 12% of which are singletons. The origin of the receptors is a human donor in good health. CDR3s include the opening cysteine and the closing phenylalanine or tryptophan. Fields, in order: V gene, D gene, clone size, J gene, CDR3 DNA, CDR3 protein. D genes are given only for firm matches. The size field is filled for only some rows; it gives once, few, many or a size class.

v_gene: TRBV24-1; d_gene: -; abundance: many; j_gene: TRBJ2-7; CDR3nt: TGTGCCACCAGTGATCCCCGGGCCAAAGGCACCTACGAGCAGTACTTC; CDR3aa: CATSDPRAKGTYEQYF
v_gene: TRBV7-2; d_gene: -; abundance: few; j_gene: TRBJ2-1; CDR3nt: TGTGCCAGCAGCTTAAAGGGGGGGCAGGGATACTACAATGAGCAGTTCTTC; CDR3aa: CASSLKGGQGYYNEQFF
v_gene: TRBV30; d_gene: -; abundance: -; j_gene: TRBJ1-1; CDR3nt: TGTGCCTGGACAGTCCTGAGACAGGTTAACACTGAAGCTTTCTTT; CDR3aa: CAWTVLRQVNTEAFF
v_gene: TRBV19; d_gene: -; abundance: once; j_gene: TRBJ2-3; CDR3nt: TGTGCCAGTCTACCCCACACGGAGTCCCTCACAGATACGCAGTATTTT; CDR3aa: CASLPHTESLTDTQYF
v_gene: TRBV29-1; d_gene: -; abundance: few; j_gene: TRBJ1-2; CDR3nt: TGCAGCGTTGTACGGGAAAGGGACTATGGCTACACCTTC; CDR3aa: CSVVRERDYGYTF
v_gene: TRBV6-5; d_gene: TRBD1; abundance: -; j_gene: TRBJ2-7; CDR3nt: TGTGCCAGCAGTTACTCGAAAGGACAGGGGTACGAGCAGTACTTC; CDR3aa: CASSYSKGQGYEQYF
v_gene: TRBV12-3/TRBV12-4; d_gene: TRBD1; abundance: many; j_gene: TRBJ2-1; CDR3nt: TGTGCCAGCAGTTTAGCCGGACAGGGACCCTACAATGAGCAGTTCTTC; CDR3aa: CASSLAGQGPYNEQFF
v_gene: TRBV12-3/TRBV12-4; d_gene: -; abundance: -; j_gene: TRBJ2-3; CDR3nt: TGTGCCAGCAGTTTGAGATTGCCCAGCACAGATACGCAGTATTTT; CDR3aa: CASSLRLPSTDTQYF
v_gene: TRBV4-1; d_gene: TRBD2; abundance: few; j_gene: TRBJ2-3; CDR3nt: TGCGCCAGCAGCCAAGCGACTAGCCTAACAGATACGCAGTATTTT; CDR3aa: CASSQATSLTDTQYF
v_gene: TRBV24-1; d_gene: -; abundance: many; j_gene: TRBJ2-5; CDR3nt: TGTGCCACCAGTGAGAACCGGGCCACAGGGCCTGAGACCCAGTACTTC; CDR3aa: CATSENRATGPETQYF
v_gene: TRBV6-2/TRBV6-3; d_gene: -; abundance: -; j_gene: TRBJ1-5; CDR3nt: TGTGCCAGCAGTTACGTGAAGGCTAATCAGCCCCAGCATTTT; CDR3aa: CASSYVKANQPQHF
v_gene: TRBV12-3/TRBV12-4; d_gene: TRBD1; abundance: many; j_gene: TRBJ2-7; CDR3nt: TGTGCCAGCAGTTCCCGGGACAGGGGCGGACGCTACGAGCAGTACTTC; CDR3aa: CASSSRDRGGRYEQYF
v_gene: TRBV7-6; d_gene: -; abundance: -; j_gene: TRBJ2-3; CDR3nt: TGTGCCAGCAGCTTAGGGAGCACAGATACGCAGTATTTT; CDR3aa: CASSLGSTDTQYF
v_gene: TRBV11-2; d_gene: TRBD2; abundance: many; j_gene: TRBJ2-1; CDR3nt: TGTGCCAGCAGCTTAGTCATGGGACTAGCGGTTTACAATGAGCAGTTCTTC; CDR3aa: CASSLVMGLAVYNEQFF
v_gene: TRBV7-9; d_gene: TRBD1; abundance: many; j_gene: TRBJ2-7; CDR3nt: TGTGCCAGCAGCTCCGTCAGGGACAGAACCTACGAGCAGTACTTC; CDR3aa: CASSSVRDRTYEQYF
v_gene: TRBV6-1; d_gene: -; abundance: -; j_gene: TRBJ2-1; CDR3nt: TGTGCCAGCAGGGACGGGTACAATGAGCAGTTCTTC; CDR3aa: CASRDGYNEQFF
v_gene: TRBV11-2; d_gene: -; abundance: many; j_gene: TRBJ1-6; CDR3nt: TGTGCCACCCAGAGCTCCTATAATTCACCCCTCCACTTT; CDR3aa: CATQSSYNSPLHF
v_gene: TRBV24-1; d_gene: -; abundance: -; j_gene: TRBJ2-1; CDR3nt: TGTGCCACCAGTCGGCCAGGGTCCTACAATGAGCAGTTCTTC; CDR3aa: CATSRPGSYNEQFF
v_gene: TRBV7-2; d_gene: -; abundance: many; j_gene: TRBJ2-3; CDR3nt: TGTGCCAGCAGCTTTAGGGGCGGACCCGTCACAGATACGCAGTATTTT; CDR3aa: CASSFRGGPVTDTQYF
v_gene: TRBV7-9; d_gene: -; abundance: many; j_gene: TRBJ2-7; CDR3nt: TGTGCCAGCAGCCCTGGGACGGGGAACTCCTACGAGCAGTACTTC; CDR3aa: CASSPGTGNSYEQYF
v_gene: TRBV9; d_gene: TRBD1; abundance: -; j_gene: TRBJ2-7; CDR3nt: TGTGCCAGCAGTGAGAATCCGGGACAGGGTGCCTACGAGCAGTACTTC; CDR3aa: CASSENPGQGAYEQYF
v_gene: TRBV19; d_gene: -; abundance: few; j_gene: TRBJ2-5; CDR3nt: TGTGCCACCACGGACGGACTACAAGAGACCCAGTACTTC; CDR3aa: CATTDGLQETQYF
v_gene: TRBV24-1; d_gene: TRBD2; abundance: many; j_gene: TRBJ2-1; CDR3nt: TGTGCCACCAGTGATTTGAAGCGGGGGGGCCTCAAGATCTCCCCCAATGAGCAGTTCTTC; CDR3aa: CATSDLKRGGLKISPNEQFF
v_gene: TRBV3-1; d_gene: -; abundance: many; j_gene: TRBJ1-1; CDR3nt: TGTGCCAGCAGCCAGGTATTGGAGCATGCGAACACTGAAGCTTTCTTT; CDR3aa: CASSQVLEHANTEAFF
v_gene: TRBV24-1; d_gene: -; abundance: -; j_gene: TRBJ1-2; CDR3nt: TGTGCCACCAGTGATTTTTCCCAGGGGTATGGCTACACCTTC; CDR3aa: CATSDFSQGYGYTF
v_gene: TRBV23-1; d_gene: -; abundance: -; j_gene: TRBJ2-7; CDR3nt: TGCGCCAGCAGTCAATCTAAGCAGAAACCCTACGAGCAGTACTTC; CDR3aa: CASSQSKQKPYEQYF
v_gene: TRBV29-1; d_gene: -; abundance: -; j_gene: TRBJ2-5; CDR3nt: TGCAGCGTCTCGACTAGGATGAAAGAGACCCAGTACTTC; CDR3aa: CSVSTRMKETQYF
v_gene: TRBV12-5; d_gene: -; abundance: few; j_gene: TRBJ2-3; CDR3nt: TGTGCTAGTGCTCTCCGGGACTTCAGAACAGATACGCAGTATTTT; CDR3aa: CASALRDFRTDTQYF
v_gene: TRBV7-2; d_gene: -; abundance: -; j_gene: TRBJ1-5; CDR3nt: TGTGCCAGCAGCGTACGGGGAGATCAGCCCCAGCATTTT; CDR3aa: CASSVRGDQPQHF
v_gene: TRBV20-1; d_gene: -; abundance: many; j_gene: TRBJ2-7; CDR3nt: TGCAGTGCTAAGTCATACGAGCAGTACTTC; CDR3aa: CSAKSYEQYF
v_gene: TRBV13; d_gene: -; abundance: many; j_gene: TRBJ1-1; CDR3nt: TGTGCCAGCAGCTTATTCCAGGGGAACACTGAAGCTTTCTTT; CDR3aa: CASSLFQGNTEAFF
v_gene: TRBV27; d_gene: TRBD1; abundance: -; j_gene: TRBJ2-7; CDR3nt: TGTGCCAGCAGTCCAACCGGGACAGGAGCTTACGAGCAGTACTTC; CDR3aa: CASSPTGTGAYEQYF
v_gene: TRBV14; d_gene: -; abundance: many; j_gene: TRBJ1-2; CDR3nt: TGTGCCAGCAGCCAAGTATCTGAGTATGGCTACACCTTC; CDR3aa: CASSQVSEYGYTF
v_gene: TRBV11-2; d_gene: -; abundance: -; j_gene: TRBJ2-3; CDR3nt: TGTGCCAGCAGCTTAGCGGGAGCTGGGACAGATACGCAGTATTTT; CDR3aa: CASSLAGAGTDTQYF
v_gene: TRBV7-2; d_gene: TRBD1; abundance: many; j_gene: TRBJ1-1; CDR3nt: TGTGCCAGCAGACGACAGGGAGGAAACACTGAAGCTTTCTTT; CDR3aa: CASRRQGGNTEAFF
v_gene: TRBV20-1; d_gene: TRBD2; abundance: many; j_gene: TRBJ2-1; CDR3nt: TGCAGTGCCGTACTAGCGGGAGGCAATGAGCAGTTCTTC; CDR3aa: CSAVLAGGNEQFF
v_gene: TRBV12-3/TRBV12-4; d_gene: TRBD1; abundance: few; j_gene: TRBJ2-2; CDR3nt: TGTGCCAGCAGTTGGGCAGGGGGTGGAAACGGGGAGCTGTTTTTT; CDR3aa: CASSWAGGGNGELFF
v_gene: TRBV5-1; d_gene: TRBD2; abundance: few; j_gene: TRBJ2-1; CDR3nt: TGCGCCAGCAGCTTAAGCGGGATCGAGCAGTTCTTC; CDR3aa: CASSLSGIEQFF
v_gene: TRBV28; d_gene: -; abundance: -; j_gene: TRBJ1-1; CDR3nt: TGTGCCAGCAGTTCAGTAGGACAGACAAACACTGAAGCTTTCTTT; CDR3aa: CASSSVGQTNTEAFF
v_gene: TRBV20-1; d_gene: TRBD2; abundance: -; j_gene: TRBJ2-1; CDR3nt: TGCAGTGCCCGGGCGGGGGGCAATGAGCAGTTCTTC; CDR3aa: CSARAGGNEQFF
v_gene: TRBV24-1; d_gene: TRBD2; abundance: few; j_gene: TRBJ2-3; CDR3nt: TGTGCCACCAGTGATACCCTGGGACGCGGGGGAAGAGATACGCAGTATTTT; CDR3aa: CATSDTLGRGGRDTQYF
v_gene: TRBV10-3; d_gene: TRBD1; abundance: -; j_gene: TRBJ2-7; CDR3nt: TGTGCCACCCGACAGGGATCAACGATGGCGGCTTACGAGCAGTACTTC; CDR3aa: CATRQGSTMAAYEQYF
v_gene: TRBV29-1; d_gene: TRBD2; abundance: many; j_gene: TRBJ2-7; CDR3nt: TGCAGCCTAGGGACTAGCGGGCCTGCCCCCTACGAGCAGTACTTC; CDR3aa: CSLGTSGPAPYEQYF
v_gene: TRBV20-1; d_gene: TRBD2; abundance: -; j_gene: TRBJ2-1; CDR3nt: TGCAGTGCCCGGACTAGCGGGAGGCCCCCCCACAATGAGCAGTTCTTC; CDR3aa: CSARTSGRPPHNEQFF
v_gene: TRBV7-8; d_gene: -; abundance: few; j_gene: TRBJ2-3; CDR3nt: TGTGCCAGCAGCTTAGGGGGCGGCTCAGATACGCAGTATTTT; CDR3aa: CASSLGGGSDTQYF
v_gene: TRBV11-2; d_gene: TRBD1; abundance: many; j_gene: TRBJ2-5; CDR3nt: TGTGCCAGCAGCCCGCGGACAGGTCCTCAAGAGACCCAGTACTTC; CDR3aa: CASSPRTGPQETQYF
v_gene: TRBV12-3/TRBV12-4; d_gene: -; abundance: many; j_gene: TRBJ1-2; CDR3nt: TGTGCCAGCAGTTTGGCGCAGGGCCGCTATGGCTACACCTTC; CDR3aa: CASSLAQGRYGYTF
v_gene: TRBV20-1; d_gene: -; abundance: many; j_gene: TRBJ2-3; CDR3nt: TGCAGTGCTACTGGAGACGGATCCACAGATACGCAGTATTTT; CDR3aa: CSATGDGSTDTQYF
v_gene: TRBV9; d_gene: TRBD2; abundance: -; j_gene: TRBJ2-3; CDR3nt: TGTGCCAGCAGCGTGTGGGGACTAGCAAGAGATACGCAGTATTTT; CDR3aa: CASSVWGLARDTQYF
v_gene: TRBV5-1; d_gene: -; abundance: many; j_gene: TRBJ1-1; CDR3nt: TGCGCCAGCAGCTTGACGAGGGGAGGCGTGAACACTGAAGCTTTCTTT; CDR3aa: CASSLTRGGVNTEAFF
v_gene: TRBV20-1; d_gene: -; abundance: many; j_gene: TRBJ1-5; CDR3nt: TGCAGTGCTAGAGATGGGCAGGGGCGAATCAATCAGCCCCAGCATTTT; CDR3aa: CSARDGQGRINQPQHF
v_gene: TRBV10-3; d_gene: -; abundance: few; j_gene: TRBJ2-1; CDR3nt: TGTGCCATCCGCACCGGGACCCACCACAATGAGCAGTTCTTC; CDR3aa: CAIRTGTHHNEQFF